This T cell receptor beta chain was recorded in a study of cytomegalovirus exposure and HLA in healthy donors. Concerning this clone itself: Its antigen remains unknown.

General study points: The listing of 150 to 200 TCR beta chains classed them as cytomegalovirus-associated.

60 Vbeta and 13 Jbeta primers were used in PCR. Sequencing used immunoSEQ multiplex PCR; TCRdb keeps in-frame clones, though not all of them. The sample shows roughly 140,000 clones, around 80% of them seen only once. The origin of this receptor is a man aged 25 to 40 in good health and CMV-seropositive. The specimen was PBMCs.

This CDR3 reads CAVRDLAGPGETQYF. CDR3 coding DNA: TGTGCCGTCCGCGACCTAGCGGGGCCGGGAGAGACCCAGTACTTC. V and J are TRBV19 and TRBJ2-5; 9 positions agree with TRBD2. CDR1 and CDR2 (germline): LNHDA, SQIVND (reference sequence). This CDR3 has 15 residues. V dropped 11 bases and J dropped 4; count of bases not matched to a gene: 14.